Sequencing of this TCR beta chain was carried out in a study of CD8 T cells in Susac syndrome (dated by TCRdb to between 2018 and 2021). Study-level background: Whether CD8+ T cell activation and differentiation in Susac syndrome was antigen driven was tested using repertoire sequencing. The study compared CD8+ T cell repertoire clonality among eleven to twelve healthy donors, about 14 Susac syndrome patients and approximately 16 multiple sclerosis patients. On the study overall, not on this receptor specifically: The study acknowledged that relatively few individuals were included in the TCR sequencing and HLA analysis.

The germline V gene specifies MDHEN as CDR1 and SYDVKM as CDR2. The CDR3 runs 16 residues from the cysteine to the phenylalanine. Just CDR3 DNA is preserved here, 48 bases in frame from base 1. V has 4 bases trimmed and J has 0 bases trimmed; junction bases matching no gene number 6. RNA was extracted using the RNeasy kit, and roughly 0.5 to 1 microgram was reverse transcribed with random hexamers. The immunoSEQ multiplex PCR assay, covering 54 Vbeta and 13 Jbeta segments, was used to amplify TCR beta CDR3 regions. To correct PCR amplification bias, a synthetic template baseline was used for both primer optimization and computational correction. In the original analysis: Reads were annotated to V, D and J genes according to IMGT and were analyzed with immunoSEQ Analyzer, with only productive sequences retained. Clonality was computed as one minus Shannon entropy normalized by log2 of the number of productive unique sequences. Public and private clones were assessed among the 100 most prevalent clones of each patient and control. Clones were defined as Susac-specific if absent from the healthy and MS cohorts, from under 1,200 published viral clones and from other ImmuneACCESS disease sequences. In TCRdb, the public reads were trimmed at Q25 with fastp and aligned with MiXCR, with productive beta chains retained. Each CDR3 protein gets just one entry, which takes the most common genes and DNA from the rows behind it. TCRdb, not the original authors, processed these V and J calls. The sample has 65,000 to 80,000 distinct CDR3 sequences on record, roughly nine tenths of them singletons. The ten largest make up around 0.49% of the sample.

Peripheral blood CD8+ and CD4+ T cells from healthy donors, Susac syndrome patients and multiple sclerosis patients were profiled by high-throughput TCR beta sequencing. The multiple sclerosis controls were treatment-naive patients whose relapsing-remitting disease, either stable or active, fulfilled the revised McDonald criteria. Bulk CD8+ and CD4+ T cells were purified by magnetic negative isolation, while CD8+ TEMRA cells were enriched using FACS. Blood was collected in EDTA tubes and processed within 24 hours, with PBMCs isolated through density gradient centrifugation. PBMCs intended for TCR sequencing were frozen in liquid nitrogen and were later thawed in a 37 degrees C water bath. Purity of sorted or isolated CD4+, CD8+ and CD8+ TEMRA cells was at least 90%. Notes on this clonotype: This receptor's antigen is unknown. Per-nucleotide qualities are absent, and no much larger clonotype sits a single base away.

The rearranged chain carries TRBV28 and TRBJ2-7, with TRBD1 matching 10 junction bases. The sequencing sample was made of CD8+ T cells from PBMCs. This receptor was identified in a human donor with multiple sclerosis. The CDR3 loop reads CASSSTGTGDSYEQYF. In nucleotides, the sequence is TGTGCCAGCAGTTCCACCGGGACAGGGGACTCCTACGAGCAGTACTTC.